Following are 17 T cell receptor beta chains from one sample sequenced in a study of T-cell memory formation after mild COVID-19. TCRdb re-called the 5' RACE reads with MiXCR, one entry per CDR3 protein. Here the sample spans roughly 500,000 distinct CDR3 sequences, about 20% being singletons. Material: PBMCs or a T cell subset sorted from them (not recorded which). These receptors were obtained from an adult woman who had mild COVID-19 (a few samples of this study predate the infection). Cell type and time point are not known.

This clonotype was counted only a few times. The chain links TRBV7-2 to TRBJ2-1; D gene ambiguous. This CDR3 has 13 residues. Trimming pared 4 bases from V and 3 bases from J, leaving 7 bases between. Germline V CDR1 and CDR2: SGHTA, FQGNSA. Here the CDR3 DNA reads TGTGCCAGCAGCTGGGCTAACTACAATGAGCAGTTCTTC. The encoded protein is CASSWANYNEQFF. Combining the CDR3 with reference TRBV7-2 and TRBJ2-1 gives the whole variable domain GAGVSQSPSNKVTEKGKDVELRCDPISGHTALYWYRQSLGQGLEFLIYFQGNSAPDKSGLPSDRFSAERTGGSVSTLTIQRTQQEDSAVYLCASSWANYNEQFFGPGTRLTVL.

This rearrangement joins TRBV7-9 to TRBJ2-7, with TRBD1 identical over 7 bases. Trimming took 5 bases from V and 3 from J; bases not matched to a gene: 7. Per germline, CDR1 SEHNR and CDR2 FQNEAQ (reference sequence). CDR3 length: 14 amino acids. CDR3 DNA: TGTGCCAGCAGCCTCACAGGGGTGGACTACGAGCAGTACTTC. Amino acids: CASSLTGVDYEQYF. Variable domain in full (rest from reference TRBV7-9 and TRBJ2-7): DTGVSQNPRHKITKRGQNVTFRCDPISEHNRLYWYRQTLGQGPEFLTYFQNEAQLEKSRLLSDRFSAERPKGSFSTLEIQRTEQGDSAMYLCASSLTGVDYEQYFGPGTRLTVT.

The rearrangement uses TRBV7-9 and TRBJ2-5; a weak D match, TRBD2 (7 bases). The V end was cut by 5 bases, the J end by 5 bases, with 18 bases between. There are 15 residues in the CDR3. Germline loops: CDR1 SEHNR, CDR2 FQNEAQ (reference sequence). CDR3 in DNA: TGTGCCAGCAGCATAAAGGGGGGGGCCGAGGAGACCCAGTACTTC. As protein: CASSIKGGAEETQYF.

The chain couples TRBV19 to TRBJ2-1; perhaps D is TRBD1 or TRBD2 (5 bases each). The germline V and J ends were trimmed by 5 bases and 4 bases, with 18 bases remaining between them. CDR1 and CDR2 (germline): LNHDA, SQIVND (reference sequence). This CDR3 has 16 amino acids. The CDR3 nucleotides are TGTGCCAGTAGTCTTCCCGGGGCGGTTGGGTACAATGAGCAGTTCTTC. Translation: CASSLPGAVGYNEQFF.

A few counts support this clonotype. The chain is built from TRBV4-2 and TRBJ2-1, with 10 bases aligning to TRBD1. V lost 3 bases, J lost 4 bases, and 15 bases stayed unmatched. Per germline, CDR1 LGHNA and CDR2 YNFKEQ. The CDR3 is 19 amino acids. Here the CDR3 reads CASSHGRSEDRGIYNEQFF. CDR3 DNA sequence: TGTGCCAGCAGCCACGGCCGATCAGAGGACAGGGGGATATACAATGAGCAGTTCTTC.

The chain is built from TRBV18 and TRBJ2-7; 8 bases agree with TRBD2. The CDR3 extends over 15 amino acids. Germline V CDR1 and CDR2: KGHSH, LQKENI. With V trimmed by 2 bases and J by 3 bases, 6 bases remained unmatched. The CDR3 sequence is CASSPTSGDLYEQYF. CDR3 nucleotides: TGTGCCAGCTCACCAACTAGCGGCGATCTCTACGAGCAGTACTTC. Full variable domain (outside the CDR3, taken from reference TRBV18 and TRBJ2-7): NAGVMQNPRHLVRRRGQEARLRCSPMKGHSHVYWYRQLPEEGLKFMVYLQKENIIDESGMPKERFSAEFPKEGPSILRIQQVVRGDSAAYFCASSPTSGDLYEQYFGPGTRLTVT.

This clonotype has a handful of counts. The rearrangement links TRBV24-1 to TRBJ1-5; D unresolved. Trimming removed 7 bases at V and 2 bases at J, with 14 bases between. Germline values: CDR1 KGHDR, CDR2 SFDVKD. There are 15 residues in the CDR3. CDR3 in DNA: TGTGCCACCAGCGAGCCCCGGTCGGGCAATCAGCCCCAGCATTTT. Its translation: CATSEPRSGNQPQHF.

V gene TRBV30 combines with J gene TRBJ2-7; TRBD1 matches 9 bases. J gave up 4 bases and V 2 bases, and 3 bases lay outside the gene matches. The CDR3 covers 13 residues. The germline gives CDR1 GTSNPN, CDR2 SVGIG (reference sequence). The CDR3 protein is CAWSRGQGYEQYF. In DNA, the CDR3 is TGTGCCTGGAGTCGGGGACAGGGTTACGAGCAGTACTTC.

This chain connects TRBV29-1 to TRBJ2-3, with 8 bases matching TRBD1. The CDR3 consists of 14 residues. Germline V gives CDR1 SQVTM, CDR2 ANQGSEA. With V trimmed by 8 bases and J by 5 bases, 12 bases remained unmatched. CDR3 nucleotide sequence: TGCAGCTCCATGGCCAGGGGGCGATTAGATACGCAGTATTTT. Protein: CSSMARGRLDTQYF.

The gene calls are TRBV7-3 and TRBJ2-5; D is uncertain. Germline V CDR1 and CDR2: SGHTA, FQGTGA. This CDR3 is 13 amino acids long. V lost 4 bases and J lost 4, with 10 bases in between. CDR3 bases: TGTGCCAGCAGCTCCCGACCCCGAGAGACCCAGTACTTC. Protein: CASSSRPRETQYF.

The chain joins TRBV12-3 or TRBV12-4 to TRBJ2-2, with 7 bases matching TRBD1. The CDR3 consists of 17 residues. Trimming at V came to 6 bases and at J to 3 bases, leaving 13 bases not matched to a gene. The CDR3 DNA is TGTGCCAGCAGCCCCCGGGACAGAAAATTGGACACCGGGGAGCTGTTTTTT. Translating it yields CASSPRDRKLDTGELFF.

This clonotype came up a few times. This chain links TRBV7-2 with TRBJ1-5, with TRBD1 as a possible D gene (6 bases). Trimming took 6 bases from V and 7 from J, leaving 19 bases between them. The CDR3 length is 15 residues. Germline loops: CDR1 SGHTA, CDR2 FQGNSA. CDR3 nucleotides: TGTGCCAGCAGTACTCGAGCGGGGGGCGGCCAGCCCCAGCATTTT. Translation: CASSTRAGGGQPQHF.

In this sample, this clonotype turned up a few times. The V gene is TRBV20-1, the J gene TRBJ1-1; TRBD1 aligns across 9 bases. Germline assignment: CDR1 DFQATT and CDR2 SNEGSKA (reference sequence). CDR3 size: 14 residues. With V trimmed by 8 bases and J by 1 base, 8 bases remained unmatched. CDR3 in amino acids: CSSSPGQGNTEAFF. In DNA form, the CDR3 reads TGCAGTTCCTCACCGGGACAGGGGAACACTGAAGCTTTCTTT.

The CDR3 nucleotides are TGTGCCAGCAGCCAAGATTTCGAGCCGGGGGGGCGGGGTGAGCAGTTCTTC. Protein sequence: CASSQDFEPGGRGEQFF. This sequence joins TRBV4-2 and TRBJ2-1, with 8 positions matching TRBD2. This CDR3 is 17 amino acids long. V shed 0 bases, J shed 9 bases, and the junction held 13 bases outside the gene matches. The germline V gene has CDR1 LGHNA and CDR2 YNFKEQ.

The rearrangement joins TRBV7-6 to TRBJ2-3; D gene ambiguous. Germline V CDR1 and CDR2: SGHVS, FNYEAQ. Trimming pared 8 bases from V and 2 bases from J, leaving 14 bases between. The CDR3 loop spans 14 amino acids. CDR3 sequence: CASGQSHATDTQYF. DNA for the CDR3: TGTGCCAGCGGTCAAAGCCACGCCACAGATACGCAGTATTTT. Variable domain in full (rest from reference TRBV7-6 and TRBJ2-3): GAGVSQSPRYKVTKRGQDVALRCDPISGHVSLYWYRQALGQGPEFLTYFNYEAQQDKSGLPNDRFSAERPEGSISTLTIQRTEQRDSAMYRCASGQSHATDTQYFGPGTRLTVL.

This sequence joins TRBV5-4 and TRBJ1-2; TRBD1 matches at 11 bases. The germline gives CDR1 SGHNT, CDR2 YYREEE (reference sequence). Trimming took 5 bases from V and 8 from J; bases not matched to a gene: 8. This CDR3 spans 14 amino acids. The CDR3 DNA follows: TGTGCCAGCAGTCAGGACAGGGGGCCTGAGGGCTACACCTTC. Protein sequence: CASSQDRGPEGYTF. Variable domain in full (rest from reference TRBV5-4 and TRBJ1-2): ETGVTQSPTHLIKTRGQQVTLRCSSQSGHNTVSWYQQALGQGPQFIFQYYREEENGRGNFPPRFSGLQFPNYSSELNVNALELDDSALYLCASSQDRGPEGYTFGSGTRLTVV.

This clonotype was picked up a small number of times. The chain joins TRBV2 to TRBJ2-1, with 11 bases fitting TRBD2. With V trimmed by 9 bases and J by 7 bases, 11 bases remained unmatched. Germline CDR1 reads SNHLY; CDR2 reads FYNNEI. The CDR3 consists of 15 residues. Written as DNA, the CDR3 is TGTGCCAGAAGAGCTCTAGCGGGGGGTGCAAATGAGCAGTTCTTC. Translated, it gives CARRALAGGANEQFF.